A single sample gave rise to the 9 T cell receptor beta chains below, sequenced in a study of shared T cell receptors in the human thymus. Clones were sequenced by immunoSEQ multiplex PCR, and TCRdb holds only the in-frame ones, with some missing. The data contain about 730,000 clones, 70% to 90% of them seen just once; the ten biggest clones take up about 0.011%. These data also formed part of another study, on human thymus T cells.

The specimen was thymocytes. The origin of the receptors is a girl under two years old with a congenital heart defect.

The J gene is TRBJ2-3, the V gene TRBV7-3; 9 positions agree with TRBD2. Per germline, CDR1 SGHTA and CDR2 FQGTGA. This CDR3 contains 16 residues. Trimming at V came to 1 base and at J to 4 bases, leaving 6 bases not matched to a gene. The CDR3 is CASSLKAGGRADTQYF. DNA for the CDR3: TGTGCCAGCAGCTTAAAGGCGGGGGGGCGGGCAGATACGCAGTATTTT.

The chain's CDR3 is CASSHPGHTYEQYF. CDR3 nucleotides: TGTGCCAGCAGCCACCCGGGACATACCTACGAGCAGTACTTC. The rearrangement links TRBV5-5 to TRBJ2-7, with D maybe TRBD1 (6 bases). CDR1 and CDR2 from the germline V gene are SGHKS and YYEKEE (reference sequence). The CDR3 is 14 amino acids. Trimming removed 4 bases at V and 2 bases at J, with 13 bases between.

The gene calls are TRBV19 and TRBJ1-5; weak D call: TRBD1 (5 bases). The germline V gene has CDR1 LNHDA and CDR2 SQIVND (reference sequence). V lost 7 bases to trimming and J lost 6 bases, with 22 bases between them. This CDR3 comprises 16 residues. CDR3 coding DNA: TGTGCCAGTACCCCCCAAGTTAGGGGATGGAGTCAGCCCCAGCATTTT. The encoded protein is CASTPQVRGWSQPQHF.

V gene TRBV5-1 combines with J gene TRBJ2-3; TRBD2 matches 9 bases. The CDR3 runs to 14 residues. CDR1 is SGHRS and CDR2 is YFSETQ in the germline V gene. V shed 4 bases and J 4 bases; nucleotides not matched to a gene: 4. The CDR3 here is CASSRGLAADTQYF. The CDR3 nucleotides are TGCGCCAGCAGCAGGGGACTAGCCGCAGATACGCAGTATTTT.

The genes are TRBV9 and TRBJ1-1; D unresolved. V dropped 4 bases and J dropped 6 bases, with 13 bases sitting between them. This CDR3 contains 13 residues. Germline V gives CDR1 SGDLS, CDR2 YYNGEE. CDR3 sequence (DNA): TGTGCCAGCAGCCCCGGTCGATTCCCTGAAGCTTTCTTT. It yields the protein CASSPGRFPEAFF.

The CDR3 bases are TGTGCCAGCAGCTTAGCGAGTCGGAGCTCCTATAATTCACCCCTCCACTTT. Translating gives CASSLASRSSYNSPLHF. The chain joins TRBV7-6 to TRBJ1-6; no definite D call. The V gene lost 0 bases and the J gene lost 0 bases, with 9 bases spanning the gap. Germline assignment: CDR1 SGHVS and CDR2 FNYEAQ. This CDR3 comprises 17 residues.

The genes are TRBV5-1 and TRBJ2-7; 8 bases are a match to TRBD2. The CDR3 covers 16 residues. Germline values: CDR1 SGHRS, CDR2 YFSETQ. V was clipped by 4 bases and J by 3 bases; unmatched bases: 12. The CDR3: CASSLKSSGVYYEQYF. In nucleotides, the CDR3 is TGCGCCAGCAGCCTGAAAAGTAGCGGGGTGTACTACGAGCAGTACTTC. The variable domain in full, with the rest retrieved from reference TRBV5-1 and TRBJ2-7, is KAGVTQTPRYLIKTRGQQVTLSCSPISGHRSVSWYQQTPGQGLQFLFEYFSETQRNKGNFPGRFSGRQFSNSRSEMNVSTLELGDSALYLCASSLKSSGVYYEQYFGPGTRLTVT.

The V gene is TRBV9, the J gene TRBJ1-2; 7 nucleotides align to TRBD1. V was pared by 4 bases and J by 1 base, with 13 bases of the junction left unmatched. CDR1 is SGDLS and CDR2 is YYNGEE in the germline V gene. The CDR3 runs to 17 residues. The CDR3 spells CASSPCFGGTDNYGYTF. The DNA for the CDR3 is TGTGCCAGCAGCCCATGCTTTGGGGGGACAGATAACTATGGCTACACCTTC.

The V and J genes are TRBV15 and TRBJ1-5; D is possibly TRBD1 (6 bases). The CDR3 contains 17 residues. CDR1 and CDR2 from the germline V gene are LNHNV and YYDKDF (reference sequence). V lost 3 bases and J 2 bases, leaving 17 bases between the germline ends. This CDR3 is CATSSGTPDGGNQPQHF. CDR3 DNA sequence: TGTGCCACCAGCAGCGGGACACCCGATGGGGGCAATCAGCCCCAGCATTTT. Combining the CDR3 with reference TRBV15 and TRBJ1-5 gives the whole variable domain DAMVIQNPRYQVTQFGKPVTLSCSQTLNHNVMYWYQQKSSQAPKLLFHYYDKDFNNEADTPDNFQSRRPNTSFCFLDIRSPGLGDTAMYLCATSSGTPDGGNQPQHFGDGTRLSIL.